Presented here are 9 T cell receptor beta chains from one specimen sequenced in a study of spatial heterogeneity in lung cancer. Specified time point: sample taken at primary tumor resection. Whole RNA came from tumor, nontumor lung or frozen PBMC and was sequenced without being sorted. TCRdb independently ran MiXCR on the 5' RACE reads; one entry per CDR3 protein. The sample has about 3,300 distinct CDR3 sequences; about 29% are singletons. The sequences come from PBMCs, collected at surgery. These receptors were obtained from a female donor with early-stage non-small cell lung cancer.

In regard to this clonotype: This beta chain turned up in a library designed for alpha chains; as an off-target read, its abundance says little. The chain has TRBV28 and TRBJ2-7; D ambiguous. The V gene's germline CDR1 is MDHEN and CDR2 SYDVKM. Trimming pared 5 bases from V and 3 bases from J, leaving 5 bases between. The CDR3 sequence is 11 residues long. CDR3 in DNA: TGTGCCAGCAGTATCATCTACGAGCAGTACTTC. It codes for CASSIIYEQYF.

In its sample, this clonotype was seen a few times. With the library built for alpha chains, this beta chain is off target and its frequency is not meaningful. V is TRBV29-1 and J is TRBJ2-3; 8 positions agree with TRBD2. Germline assignment: CDR1 SQVTM and CDR2 ANQGSEA. The CDR3 covers 13 residues. J lost 8 bases, V lost 6 bases, and 10 bases had no gene match. CDR3 nucleotide sequence: TGCAGCGTAGCCGGGACTAGTCGAGTTACGCAGTATTTT. Amino acid sequence: CSVAGTSRVTQYF.

For this clonotype: For a library built for alpha chains, this beta chain is a stray read; little rests on its size. This rearrangement joins TRBV29-1 to TRBJ2-2, with 11 bases lining up with TRBD2. The CDR3 has 15 residues. The trim removed 7 bases at V and 5 bases at J, leaving 9 bases unmatched. Germline lookup yields CDR1 SQVTM and CDR2 ANQGSEA. The CDR3 nucleotides read TGCAGCGGGTCGAAGCTAGCGGGAGGTACCGGGGAGCTGTTTTTT. It encodes CSGSKLAGGTGELFF.

About this clonotype itself: The library was built for alpha chains, so this beta chain is an off-target read and its size means little. The chain recombines TRBV7-9 with TRBJ2-5; perhaps TRBD2 as D (5 bases). V was trimmed by 7 bases and J by 3 bases, leaving 12 bases between them. Germline values: CDR1 SEHNR, CDR2 FQNEAQ (reference sequence). The CDR3 consists of 13 residues. This CDR3 reads CASIRAGEETQYF. In DNA form, the CDR3 reads TGTGCCAGCATACGGGCCGGGGAAGAGACCCAGTACTTC.

For this clonotype: The library was built for alpha chains, so this beta chain is an off-target read and its size means little. The chain carries TRBV20-1 and TRBJ2-3, with 10 bases fitting TRBD2. Trimming removed 6 bases from V and 3 bases from J; junction bases left unmatched: 6. The CDR3 covers 14 residues. The germline V gene has CDR1 DFQATT and CDR2 SNEGSKA (reference sequence). DNA for the CDR3: TGCAGTGCGCCCCCTAGCGGGAGTACAGATACGCAGTATTTT. It encodes CSAPPSGSTDTQYF.

Comments on this clonotype: The library was designed around alpha chains, so this beta chain is a stray read whose abundance carries little weight. The chain couples TRBV7-2 to TRBJ2-7; 8 nucleotides match TRBD2. The V segment lost 1 base and the J segment 0 bases; nucleotides outside the gene matches: 8. Germline V gene data show CDR1 as SGHTA and CDR2 as FQGNSA. CDR3 length equals 17 residues. The CDR3 DNA reads TGTGCCAGCAGCTTAGTTCTAGCGGGTGCGAGCTCCTACGAGCAGTACGTC. This gives the protein CASSLVLAGASSYEQYV.

Details on this clonotype: This beta chain is an unintended read in a library built for alpha chains; its size means little. The rearrangement links TRBV7-6 to TRBJ2-3; 8 nucleotides agree with TRBD1. Losses at the gene ends were 10 bases for V and 0 bases for J; bases not matched to a gene: 3. CDR1 and CDR2 (germline): SGHVS, FNYEAQ. This CDR3 is built from 13 residues. CDR3: CATGTGSTDTQYF. CDR3 coding DNA: TGTGCCACCGGGACAGGAAGCACAGATACGCAGTATTTT.

Remarks on this clonotype: This beta chain is a stray sequence in a library constructed for alpha chains; its clone size is not meaningful. V is TRBV20-1 and J is TRBJ1-5, with 9 bases aligning to TRBD1. Germline assignment: CDR1 DFQATT and CDR2 SNEGSKA (reference sequence). The CDR3 runs 14 residues. Unmatched junction bases numbered 6, after V lost 5 bases and J lost 4 bases. The CDR3 region is CSAGRTGVNQPQHF. DNA of the CDR3: TGCAGTGCTGGTAGGACAGGGGTAAATCAGCCCCAGCATTTT.

On this clonotype: This beta chain came through as a stray read in a library set up for alpha chains, and its size says little. In DNA, the CDR3 is TGTGCCAGCAGCAAATTTCCCGACACAGGCACAGATACGCAGTATTTT. It encodes CASSKFPDTGTDTQYF. This sequence joins TRBV21-1 and TRBJ2-3; the table's D gene call, TRBD1, was not cross checked with the DNA. TRBV21-1 has pseudogene status. The CDR3 is 16 amino acids.